These T cell receptor beta chains were read from a single sample in a study of blood T cell repertoires in COVID-19. Repertoires were generated with immunoSEQ multiplex PCR, while TCRdb's copy carries only in-frame clones and drops some. The sample contains some 290,000 clones, 85% to 90% of which appear only once. The sequenced sample was peripheral blood. The receptors originated from a woman in her 30s with COVID-19, enrolled during active disease. Both conserved end residues are part of each CDR3. The D gene is left open where the match is weak. Clone size is not always given. Where it is, it says once, few, many or a class for expanded clones.

TRBJ2-1 | TRBV29-1 | . | . | CSVGGEEQFF | TGCAGCGTTGGGGGGGAGGAGCAGTTCTTC
TRBJ2-7 | TRBV28 | . | . | CASSLRPETYEQYF | TGTGCCAGCAGTCTTAGGCCGGAGACCTACGAGCAGTACTTC
TRBJ1-2 | TRBV2 | . | . | CASSPPRTVNYGYTF | TGTGCCAGCAGTCCGCCCCGGACAGTTAACTATGGCTACACCTTC
TRBJ1-2 | TRBV28 | TRBD1 | . | CASSTGEYGYTF | TGTGCCAGCTCGACAGGGGAGTATGGCTACACCTTC
TRBJ1-2 | TRBV3-1/TRBV3-2 | . | . | CASSRQDGLGYTF | TGTGCCAGCAGCCGACAGGATGGTCTTGGCTACACCTTC
TRBJ1-2 | TRBV30 | TRBD1 | . | CAWTEPGGVGYTF | TGTGCCTGGACCGAGCCAGGGGGCGTTGGCTACACCTTC
TRBJ1-4 | TRBV7-2 | TRBD1 | . | CASSSGQGNEKLFF | TGTGCCAGCAGCTCCGGACAGGGGAATGAAAAACTGTTTTTT
TRBJ1-1 | TRBV6-2/TRBV6-3 | TRBD1 | . | CASSDAGTGGRGTEAFF | TGTGCCAGCAGTGACGCTGGGACAGGGGGCCGGGGGACTGAAGCTTTCTTT
TRBJ2-5 | TRBV2 | TRBD2 | . | CGQQAGRAETQYF | TGTGGCCAGCAGGCAGGGAGGGCGGAGACCCAGTACTTC
TRBJ2-1 | TRBV6-1 | . | few | CASSDSGEYNEQFF | TGTGCCAGCAGTGATTCAGGGGAATACAATGAGCAGTTCTTC
TRBJ1-5 | TRBV7-8 | . | . | CASSGEQSNQPQHF | TGTGCCAGCAGCGGCGAACAGAGCAATCAGCCCCAGCATTTT
TRBJ1-2 | TRBV29-1 | . | . | CSVGEGADYGYTF | TGCAGCGTTGGCGAGGGCGCGGACTATGGCTACACCTTC
TRBJ2-7 | TRBV6-5 | TRBD2 | . | CASSYSGREVTYEQYF | TGTGCCAGCAGTTACTCAGGGCGGGAGGTCACCTACGAGCAGTACTTC
TRBJ1-1 | TRBV10-2 | . | . | CASSERTPNTEAFF | TGCGCCAGCAGTGAGAGGACACCGAACACTGAAGCTTTCTTT
TRBJ1-2 | TRBV12-3/TRBV12-4 | . | once | CASSGGGTDGYTF | TGTGCCAGCAGCGGCGGAGGGACGGATGGCTACACCTTC
TRBJ2-5 | TRBV5-1 | TRBD2 | . | CASSLGSSGRETQYF | TGCGCCAGCAGCCTTGGGTCTAGCGGGAGAGAGACCCAGTACTTC
TRBJ1-3 | TRBV14 | . | once | CASSPRTLSSGNTIYF | TGTGCCAGCAGCCCCAGGACTTTGAGCTCTGGAAACACCATATATTTT
TRBJ1-1 | TRBV19 | TRBD1 | . | CASRPGTGWNTEAFF | TGTGCCAGTAGACCCGGGACAGGATGGAACACTGAAGCTTTCTTT
TRBJ2-1 | TRBV27 | . | . | CASSLHALSTYNEQFF | TGTGCCAGCAGTCTCCATGCCCTGAGCACCTACAATGAGCAGTTCTTC
TRBJ2-1 | TRBV21-1 | . | once | CASSKGRGRSYNEQFF | TGTGCCAGCAGCAAAGGGAGGGGGCGCTCCTACAATGAGCAGTTCTTC
TRBJ2-2 | TRBV5-1 | TRBD1 | . | CASSVDRGDGELFF | TGCGCCAGCAGCGTCGACAGGGGGGACGGGGAGCTGTTTTTT
TRBJ2-1 | TRBV6-1 | TRBD2 | . | CASSELAGSYNEQFF | TGTGCCAGCAGTGAACTAGCGGGCTCCTACAATGAGCAGTTCTTC
TRBJ2-2 | TRBV4-2 | . | once | CASSQGALNTGELFF | TGTGCCAGCAGCCAAGGGGCCTTGAACACCGGGGAGCTGTTTTTT
TRBJ2-2 | TRBV27 | . | . | CASRTDLNTGELFF | TGTGCCAGCAGAACGGACTTAAACACCGGGGAGCTGTTTTTT
TRBJ1-1 | TRBV19 | TRBD1 | . | CASSFRDRNTEAFF | TGTGCCAGTAGTTTCCGGGACAGGAACACTGAAGCTTTCTTT
TRBJ2-5 | TRBV20-1 | TRBD2 | . | CSASAEAGDGKKTQYF | TGCAGTGCTAGTGCGGAAGCGGGAGATGGGAAGAAGACCCAGTACTTC
TRBJ2-1 | TRBV6-5 | . | many | CASSKGEYNEQFF | TGTGCCAGCAGTAAGGGAGAGTACAATGAGCAGTTCTTC
TRBJ2-5 | TRBV6-5 | . | . | CASSYGLQGSRETQYF | TGTGCCAGCAGTTACGGATTACAGGGTTCGAGAGAGACCCAGTACTTC
TRBJ1-2 | TRBV3-1/TRBV3-2 | . | . | CASGTAGGRINGYTF | TGTGCCAGCGGCACTGCTGGAGGGAGGATCAATGGCTACACCTTC
TRBJ2-5 | TRBV7-8 | TRBD2 | . | CASSPKVREAWETQYF | TGTGCCAGCAGCCCCAAGGTCCGGGAGGCGTGGGAGACCCAGTACTTC
TRBJ1-6 | TRBV12-3/TRBV12-4 | . | . | CASSFSADSPLHF | TGTGCCAGCAGTTTTTCAGCGGATTCACCCCTCCACTTT
TRBJ1-2 | TRBV7-9 | . | few | CASSLAGGPTDGYTF | TGTGCCAGCAGCTTAGCAGGAGGGCCAACGGATGGCTACACCTTC
TRBJ2-3 | TRBV6-4 | . | . | CASSPEVKGTDTQYF | TGTGCCAGCAGCCCCGAGGTGAAAGGCACAGATACGCAGTATTTT
TRBJ2-7 | TRBV19 | . | . | CASSIDLRNEQYF | TGTGCCAGTAGTATAGATCTCCGTAACGAGCAGTACTTC
TRBJ2-2 | TRBV5-5 | . | . | CASSFLGSITGELFF | TGTGCCAGCAGCTTCCTAGGCTCCATCACCGGGGAGCTGTTTTTT
TRBJ2-5 | TRBV7-2 | TRBD2 | . | CASSLGLAGAQETQYF | TGTGCCAGCAGCTTGGGACTAGCGGGTGCTCAAGAGACCCAGTACTTC
TRBJ2-2 | TRBV7-3 | . | . | CASSLGGAGELFF | TGTGCCAGCAGCTTAGGGGGCGCCGGGGAGCTGTTTTTT
TRBJ2-1 | TRBV5-1 | . | . | CASSLGLVGPNEQFF | TGCGCCAGCAGCTTGGGGCTAGTGGGGCCCAATGAGCAGTTCTTC
TRBJ2-2 | TRBV7-3 | . | . | CASSFGSGELFF | TGTGCCAGCAGCTTCGGTTCCGGGGAGCTGTTTTTT
TRBJ1-5 | TRBV30 | TRBD1 | . | CAWKGQGSGQPQHF | TGTGCCTGGAAGGGACAGGGGTCGGGTCAGCCCCAGCATTTT
TRBJ1-1 | TRBV10-3 | . | . | CAIREGGDTEAFF | TGTGCCATCAGAGAAGGGGGGGATACTGAAGCTTTCTTT
TRBJ2-7 | TRBV7-3 | TRBD2 | . | CASSLEGTSGVGEQYF | TGTGCCAGCAGCTTAGAGGGGACTAGCGGGGTAGGGGAGCAGTACTTC
TRBJ2-3 | TRBV7-2 | . | . | CASSFLGRDTQYF | TGTGCCAGCAGCTTTCTGGGGCGGGATACGCAGTATTTT
TRBJ2-3 | TRBV18 | . | . | CASSPGRSSTDTQYF | TGTGCCAGCTCCCCAGGCCGATCCAGCACAGATACGCAGTATTTT
TRBJ1-1 | TRBV12-3/TRBV12-4 | . | . | CASSLGVYGGAFF | TGTGCCAGCAGTTTAGGGGTCTACGGCGGAGCTTTCTTT
TRBJ2-1 | TRBV18 | TRBD2 | . | CASSPPGGNNEQFF | TGTGCCAGCTCACCACCGGGGGGGAACAATGAGCAGTTCTTC
TRBJ1-2 | TRBV19 | TRBD1 | . | CASSIGTGGSGYTF | TGTGCCAGTAGTATAGGAACAGGGGGCTCTGGCTACACCTTC
TRBJ2-5 | TRBV6-1 | . | . | CASSESPGQETQYF | TGTGCCAGCAGTGAATCTCCAGGGCAAGAGACCCAGTACTTC
TRBJ2-7 | TRBV7-8 | TRBD1 | once | CASSLGGTGREEQYF | TGTGCCAGCAGCTTAGGAGGGACAGGGAGAGAGGAGCAGTACTTC
TRBJ2-5 | TRBV28 | TRBD1 | . | CASGTSPTGPGETQYF | TGTGCCAGCGGAACATCCCCGACAGGGCCAGGAGAGACCCAGTACTTC
TRBJ2-1 | TRBV11-2 | . | . | CASSSPLTNEQFF | TGTGCCAGCAGCTCCCCCCTAACTAATGAGCAGTTCTTC